This section outlines one TCR beta chain sequence together with its context. As yet, its antigen is unknown. There are 12 residues in the CDR3. Trimming pared 2 bases from V and 6 bases from J, leaving 9 bases between. Germline CDR1 is SGHNT and CDR2 is YYREEE (reference sequence). The sample belongs to a study of shared clonotypes between healthy human individuals. Naive CD8 cells lacked CD45RO, underwent positive selection for CCR7 and left out terminally differentiated effector memory CD45RA+ cells. The donors were adults (healthy and HIV-negative) with no recent acute infections or vaccinations. Study-wide results and caveats: Only blood underwent sampling, and tissue repertoires likely differ. The diversity represented, both genetic and in exposure history, was limited by few donors. Some naive CD4 clonotypes, 4% to 6%, turned up in common across several donors.

Only in-frame clones appear in the TCRdb table, and some are missing; sequencing was by immunoSEQ multiplex PCR. The sample has some 580,000 clones; 95% to 98% are singletons. This receptor was obtained from a man aged 25-45 years in good health. The rearrangement joins TRBV5-4 to TRBJ2-7; possibly TRBD1 or TRBD2 for D (5 bases each). The sequenced material came from naive CD8+ T cells sorted from blood. The CDR3 reads CASSFSGTEQYF. CDR3 coding DNA: TGTGCCAGCAGCTTCTCGGGGACCGAGCAGTACTTC.